A single sample is the source of the 32 T cell receptor beta chains below, sequenced in a study of shared clonotypes between healthy human individuals. The data were produced by immunoSEQ multiplex PCR, yet TCRdb's version contains in-frame clones alone and is incomplete. This sample has about 590,000 clones; just under 97% occur once, and the top ten carry 0.085% to 0.11%. Selected positively for CCR7 and CD45RO-negative, naive CD8 cells excluded terminally differentiated effector memory CD45RA+ cells. Source material: naive CD8+ T cells sorted from blood. Every receptor here comes from a woman aged 25 to 45 in good health.

V gene TRBV28 combines with J gene TRBJ1-1, with D possibly TRBD1 on 5 matching bases. V lost 7 bases and J lost 5, with 11 bases in between. The CDR3 consists of 12 residues. Germline CDR1 MDHEN, CDR2 SYDVKM. The chain's CDR3 is CASIPGGTEAFF. In DNA form, the CDR3 reads TGTGCCAGCATTCCCGGGGGGACTGAAGCTTTCTTT.

V gene TRBV5-6 combines with J gene TRBJ1-6; the D is unclear. Germline CDR1 is SGHDT and CDR2 is YYEEEE. This CDR3 spans 15 amino acids. Trimming stripped 1 base from V and 9 bases from J, with 14 bases between. The CDR3: CASSLSGYSGSPLHF. In DNA, the CDR3 is TGTGCCAGCAGCTTGTCGGGTTATAGCGGTTCACCCCTCCACTTT. The full variable domain, in which reference TRBV5-6 and TRBJ1-6 provide the parts outside the CDR3, is DAGVTQSPTHLIKTRGQQVTLRCSPKSGHDTVSWYQQALGQGPQFIFQYYEEEERQRGNFPDRFSGHQFPNYSSELNVNALLLGDSALYLCASSLSGYSGSPLHFGNGTRLTVT.

V gene TRBV5-1 combines with J gene TRBJ2-3; 7 positions match TRBD1. The CDR3 length is 15 residues. The germline V gene has CDR1 SGHRS and CDR2 YFSETQ. V was pared by 5 bases and J by 2 bases, with 8 bases of the junction left unmatched. The CDR3 nucleotides read TGCGCCAGCAGGCGCGGACAGGCGTCCACAGATACGCAGTATTTT. Translation gives CASRRGQASTDTQYF.

This chain links TRBV27 with TRBJ2-5, with 9 bases identical to TRBD1. This CDR3 has 14 residues. Germline values: CDR1 MNHEY, CDR2 SMNVEV (reference sequence). Germline trimming cut 5 bases from V and 3 bases from J; bases unmatched to any gene: 4. The CDR3 is CASSNRDREETQYF. For the CDR3, the DNA is TGTGCCAGCAGTAACCGGGACAGGGAAGAGACCCAGTACTTC.

This sequence joins TRBV5-1 and TRBJ2-1; 7 bases match TRBD1. This CDR3 is built from 15 residues. V gave up 0 bases and J gave up 4 bases; unmatched junction bases: 4. Germline CDR1 and CDR2: SGHRS and YFSETQ. The CDR3 region is CASSLERGPYNEQFF. In DNA form, the CDR3 reads TGCGCCAGCAGCTTGGAGAGGGGGCCGTACAATGAGCAGTTCTTC. Full variable domain (outside the CDR3, taken from reference TRBV5-1 and TRBJ2-1): KAGVTQTPRYLIKTRGQQVTLSCSPISGHRSVSWYQQTPGQGLQFLFEYFSETQRNKGNFPGRFSGRQFSNSRSEMNVSTLELGDSALYLCASSLERGPYNEQFFGPGTRLTVL.

This clone occurred once. J is TRBJ2-2 and V is TRBV19; D is undetermined. This CDR3 comprises 14 residues. Trimming stripped 9 bases from V and 1 base from J, with 12 bases between. Germline V lookup: CDR1 LNHDA, CDR2 SQIVND (reference sequence). The CDR3 is CASTVYENTGELFF. The CDR3 DNA follows: TGTGCCAGCACCGTCTACGAGAACACCGGGGAGCTGTTTTTT.

The CDR3 spells CASSFAGGPSDTQYF. CDR3 bases: TGTGCCAGCAGCTTTGCGGGAGGGCCGTCAGATACGCAGTATTTT. This chain links TRBV5-4 with TRBJ2-3; 9 nucleotides match TRBD2. The CDR3 runs to 15 residues. Germline CDR1 is SGHNT and CDR2 is YYREEE (reference sequence). V lost 2 bases and J lost 4; bases outside the gene matches: 5.

The V gene is TRBV6-4, the J gene TRBJ2-1, with a tentative D call TRBD2 (6 bases). Trimming cost V 1 base and J 8 bases, with 12 bases left between them. The CDR3 spans 14 residues. Per the germline V gene, CDR1 is MRHNA and CDR2 is SNTAGT. The CDR3 here is CASSDYPWGDEQFF. Written as DNA, the CDR3 is TGTGCCAGCAGTGACTACCCTTGGGGGGATGAGCAGTTCTTC.

This clone has a single count. The chain recombines TRBV6-1 with TRBJ1-2, with D uncertain. The CDR3 has 13 amino acids. Trimming took off 6 bases at V and 0 bases at J, with 8 bases between the two ends. Germline V gives CDR1 MNHNS, CDR2 SASEGT. This chain's CDR3 is CASSFTANYGYTF. DNA of the CDR3: TGTGCCAGCAGCTTTACAGCTAACTATGGCTACACCTTC.

The chain has TRBV27 and TRBJ2-1; 8 nucleotides agree with TRBD2. From germline, CDR1 is MNHEY and CDR2 SMNVEV (reference sequence). The CDR3 loop spans 16 amino acids. V gave up 9 bases and J gave up 10 bases; unmatched junction bases: 20. This CDR3 is CASSLSGGAGRVEQFF. CDR3 DNA sequence: TGTGCCAGTAGCCTATCGGGAGGGGCTGGGAGGGTCGAGCAGTTCTTC.

The chain joins TRBV7-9 to TRBJ2-1; D may be TRBD1 (6 bases). Trimming took 4 bases from V and 3 from J, leaving 13 bases between them. The CDR3 is made up of 15 amino acids. CDR1 is SEHNR and CDR2 is FQNEAQ in the germline V gene (reference sequence). In DNA form, the CDR3 reads TGTGCCAGCAGCTCGACGCAGGGGTTCTACAATGAGCAGTTCTTC. Translation gives CASSSTQGFYNEQFF.

With regard to this clone: This sample includes further DNA sequences coding for the same CDR3. The rearrangement joins TRBV15 to TRBJ2-1, with D tentatively TRBD2 (6 bases). Germline values: CDR1 LNHNV, CDR2 YYDKDF (reference sequence). Deletions cut 0 bases from V and 6 bases from J, with 12 bases between. The length of the CDR3 is 15 residues. In DNA, the CDR3 is TGTGCCACCAGCAGAGATCGGGGGAGGACCAATGAGCAGTTCTTC. It codes for CATSRDRGRTNEQFF.

The genes are TRBV6-5 and TRBJ1-1; 7 bases align to TRBD1. Germline V gene sequence: CDR1 MNHEY, CDR2 SVGAGI. V shed 7 bases, J shed 1 base, and the junction held 9 bases outside the gene matches. The CDR3 loop spans 15 amino acids. The CDR3 region is CASITQQGSNTEAFF. CDR3 DNA: TGTGCCAGCATCACCCAACAGGGGTCGAACACTGAAGCTTTCTTT.

The J gene is TRBJ1-2, the V gene TRBV4-1, with 10 nucleotides matching TRBD1. V was pared by 5 bases and J by 6 bases, with 6 bases of the junction left unmatched. The CDR3 length is 14 residues. Germline CDR1 MGHRA, CDR2 YSYEKL. CDR3 DNA sequence: TGCGCCAGCAGCAGCCAGGGACAGGGGCATGGCTACACCTTC. This sequence encodes CASSSQGQGHGYTF.

V is TRBV14 and J is TRBJ2-7; weak D call: TRBD2 (5 bases). Trimming left V 0 bases short and J 2 bases short, with 20 bases between. CDR3 size: 18 residues. CDR1 is SGHDN, CDR2 FVKESK, per germline. The CDR3 DNA follows: TGTGCCAGCAGCCAAGATAGCCCCTCAATCGGAGGCCCCTACGAGCAGTACTTC. Protein product: CASSQDSPSIGGPYEQYF. Variable domain in full (rest from reference TRBV14 and TRBJ2-7): EAGVTQFPSHSVIEKGQTVTLRCDPISGHDNLYWYRRVMGKEIKFLLHFVKESKQDESGMPNNRFLAERTGGTYSTLKVQPAELEDSGVYFCASSQDSPSIGGPYEQYFGPGTRLTVT.

The genes are TRBV28 and TRBJ1-5; tentatively, D is TRBD1 (6 bases). The CDR3 sequence is 16 residues long. CDR1 is MDHEN, CDR2 SYDVKM, per germline. Trimming pared 7 bases from V and 5 bases from J, leaving 21 bases between. CDR3 protein: CASTQSYRDMYQPQHF. DNA for the CDR3: TGTGCCAGCACCCAATCTTACCGGGACATGTATCAGCCCCAGCATTTT.

The V call is TRBV7-9, the J call TRBJ2-5; D gene ambiguous. CDR1 and CDR2 (germline): SEHNR, FQNEAQ (reference sequence). Trimming cost V 1 base and J 2 bases, with 5 bases left between them. CDR3 length: 13 amino acids. CDR3 amino acids: CASSLVSQETQYF. The CDR3 DNA sequence: TGTGCCAGCAGCTTAGTCTCTCAAGAGACCCAGTACTTC.

V gene TRBV27 combines with J gene TRBJ2-7; maybe TRBD1 (5 bases). CDR1 and CDR2 from the germline V gene are MNHEY and SMNVEV (reference sequence). The CDR3 is made up of 14 amino acids. Between the trimmed V and J ends, which lost 6 bases and 0 bases, there was a span of 12 bases. The CDR3 DNA reads as TGTGCCAGCAGCCCCCAGGGCCCCTCCTACGAGCAGTACTTC. The encoded protein is CASSPQGPSYEQYF.

The CDR3, as DNA: TGCAGCGTTCTGTGGGAGAACTACGAGCAGTACTTC. It translates to CSVLWENYEQYF. The chain is built from TRBV29-1 and TRBJ2-7, with D possibly being TRBD2 (5 bases). CDR3 length: 12 amino acids. Trimming took off 5 bases at V and 3 bases at J, with 11 bases between the two ends. CDR1 and CDR2 from the germline V gene are SQVTM and ANQGSEA.

The chain couples TRBV29-1 to TRBJ2-7, with D hard to call. The germline gives CDR1 SQVTM, CDR2 ANQGSEA. The CDR3 is made up of 15 amino acids. Deletions cut 3 bases from V and 3 bases from J, with 18 bases between. The CDR3 protein is CSVDIKDGNHYEQYF. The CDR3 nucleotides are TGCAGCGTTGACATCAAGGACGGAAATCACTACGAGCAGTACTTC.

This chain uses TRBV30 with TRBJ2-1; a weak D match, TRBD1 (5 bases). This CDR3 is built from 13 residues. Trimming pared 5 bases from V and 9 bases from J, leaving 17 bases between. The germline CDR1 and CDR2 sequences are GTSNPN and SVGIG (reference sequence). CDR3 bases: TGTGCCTGGGGTAGTGGGGCCCCCTCTGAGCAGTTCTTC. It translates to CAWGSGAPSEQFF.

The chain carries TRBV12-5 and TRBJ1-5; TRBD1 agrees at 11 bases. The CDR3 totals 19 residues. The J segment lost 2 bases and the V segment lost 0 bases, leaving 9 bases of the junction unmatched. Germline CDR1 reads LGHNT; CDR2 reads FRNRAP. The chain's CDR3 is CASGLVPGQGDVGNQPQHF. The DNA for the CDR3 is TGTGCTAGTGGTTTGGTACCGGGACAGGGGGATGTGGGCAATCAGCCCCAGCATTTT.

The chain uses TRBV2 and TRBJ2-2; 16 bases are a match to TRBD2. Germline V gene sequence: CDR1 SNHLY, CDR2 FYNNEI. There are 19 residues in the CDR3. The trim removed 5 bases at V and 0 bases at J, leaving 6 bases unmatched. The CDR3 DNA reads TGTGCCAGCAGTCCCAAGGGACTAGCGGGAGGGACGAACACCGGGGAGCTGTTTTTT. Amino acids: CASSPKGLAGGTNTGELFF.

V and J are TRBV5-4 and TRBJ2-5, with 7 bases aligning to TRBD2. This CDR3 comprises 14 residues. Germline V CDR1 and CDR2: SGHNT, YYREEE (reference sequence). Unmatched junction bases numbered 7, after V lost 4 bases and J lost 4 bases. The CDR3 is CASSRGEVGETQYF. CDR3 nucleotides: TGTGCCAGCAGCCGGGGGGAGGTCGGAGAGACCCAGTACTTC.

This chain links TRBV6-6 with TRBJ2-2; 7 positions agree with TRBD1. The CDR3 spans 15 residues. J was trimmed by 5 bases and V by 2 bases; bases with no gene match: 5. Germline CDR1 and CDR2: MNHNY and SVGAGI (reference sequence). CDR3 loop: CASSYKGAWTGELFF. In DNA form, the CDR3 reads TGTGCCAGCAGTTACAAGGGGGCGTGGACCGGGGAGCTGTTTTTT.

V and J are TRBV14 and TRBJ2-1; 7 bases agree with TRBD1. Germline values: CDR1 SGHDN, CDR2 FVKESK. The ends lost 3 bases at V and 4 bases at J; junction bases unmatched: 9. The CDR3 is 16 amino acids. DNA for the CDR3: TGTGCCAGCAGCCAGGAAGGGGGCCTTAGGTACAATGAGCAGTTCTTC. Protein: CASSQEGGLRYNEQFF.

This clone is a singleton in its sample. V is TRBV29-1 and J is TRBJ2-2, with 7 bases fitting TRBD1. CDR1 is SQVTM, CDR2 ANQGSEA, per germline. The CDR3 has 14 residues. V was clipped by 5 bases and J by 4 bases; unmatched bases: 7. The CDR3 DNA sequence: TGCAGCGTTAACCGACAGGGTGGCACCGGGGAGCTGTTTTTT. Translated: CSVNRQGGTGELFF.

This chain connects TRBV10-3 to TRBJ2-5; maybe TRBD1 (6 bases). Trimming removed 10 bases at V and 1 base at J, with 16 bases between. The germline gives CDR1 ENHRY, CDR2 SYGVKD. This CDR3 contains 14 residues. The CDR3 nucleotides read TGTGCCACCTCGACCGGACAGCCCCAAGAGACCCAGTACTTC. Amino acids: CATSTGQPQETQYF.

V usage is TRBV2 and J usage is TRBJ2-1; the match to TRBD2 covers 12 bases. The germline V gene encodes CDR1 SNHLY and CDR2 FYNNEI. V lost 10 bases and J lost 6; bases outside the gene matches: 19. The CDR3 length is 18 residues. CDR3 in amino acids: CAIQRSSGRAQGVNEQFF. In DNA, the CDR3 is TGTGCCATCCAGCGCTCTAGCGGGAGGGCCCAGGGGGTCAATGAGCAGTTCTTC. Supplemented by reference TRBV2 and TRBJ2-1, the full variable domain reads EPEVTQTPSHQVTQMGQEVILRCVPISNHLYFYWYRQILGQKVEFLVSFYNNEISEKSEIFDDQFSVERPDGSNFTLKIRSTKLEDSAMYFCAIQRSSGRAQGVNEQFFGPGTRLTVL.

The chain joins TRBV10-3 to TRBJ2-3; D assignment may be TRBD1 or TRBD2 (5 bases each). V gave up 10 bases and J gave up 2 bases, with 16 bases separating them. Germline V lookup: CDR1 ENHRY, CDR2 SYGVKD. The CDR3 loop spans 14 amino acids. The CDR3 bases are TGTGCCACGTCTATGGGGGAGAACACAGATACGCAGTATTTT. This encodes CATSMGENTDTQYF.

V and J are TRBV28 and TRBJ2-7; 7 nucleotides agree with TRBD2. CDR1 and CDR2 (germline): MDHEN, SYDVKM. The V gene end was trimmed by 5 bases and the J gene end by 7 bases; junction bases not matched to a gene: 20. This CDR3 spans 17 amino acids. The CDR3 coding sequence is TGTGCCAGCAGTCCATTCGGGGCGGGGGTTCTTTCGAGAGAGCAGTACTTC. Amino acid sequence: CASSPFGAGVLSREQYF.

The rearrangement joins TRBV5-1 to TRBJ2-2; D remains unclear. CDR1 and CDR2 from the germline V gene are SGHRS and YFSETQ. The length of the CDR3 is 12 residues. The germline V and J ends were trimmed by 2 bases and 2 bases, with 1 base remaining between them. The DNA of the CDR3 is TGCGCCAGCAGCTTCAACACCGGGGAGCTGTTTTTT. Translated: CASSFNTGELFF.